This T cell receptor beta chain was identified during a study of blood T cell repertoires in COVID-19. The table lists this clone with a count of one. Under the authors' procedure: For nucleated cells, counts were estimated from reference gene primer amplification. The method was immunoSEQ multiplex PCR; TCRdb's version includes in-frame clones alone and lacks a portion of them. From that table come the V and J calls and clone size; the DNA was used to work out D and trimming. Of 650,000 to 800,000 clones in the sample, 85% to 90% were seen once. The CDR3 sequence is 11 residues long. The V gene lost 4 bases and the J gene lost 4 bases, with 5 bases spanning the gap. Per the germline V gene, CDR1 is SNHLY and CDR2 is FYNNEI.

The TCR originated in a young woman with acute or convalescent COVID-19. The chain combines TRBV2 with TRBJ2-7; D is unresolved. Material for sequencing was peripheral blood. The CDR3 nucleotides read TGTGCCAGCAGTGGAGAGTACGAGCAGTACTTC. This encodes CASSGEYEQYF.